This T cell receptor beta chain came from a study of a mutant IDH1 vaccine in newly diagnosed glioma. Turning to the study itself: Most patients had received both radiotherapy and temozolomide, the prior options being radiotherapy, temozolomide, or both.

The CDR3 length is 13 residues. Germline lookup yields CDR1 SQVTM and CDR2 ANQGSEA. Trimming left V 7 bases short and J 0 bases short, with 12 bases between. Libraries were prepared by immunoSEQ multiplex PCR; TCRdb keeps only in-frame clonotypes and omits some of them. This sample has about 92,000 clones, with 80% to 90% found just once. This sample's time point: baseline, week 1 (first vaccination visit). The sample's treatment: pre-vaccination baseline after standard-of-care therapy. New WHO grade 3 or 4 astrocytomas that were IDH1-mutant and ATRX-lost had been found in donors. Findings of the study overall: Pseudoprogression showed no apparent link to changes in top peripheral T cell clonotypes.

In the case of this clone: Its antigen is still unknown.

The sequenced sample was PBMCs, obtained from a glioma patient treated with radiotherapy, temozolomide or both. The genes are TRBV29-1 and TRBJ1-2; D is unclear. This receptor was obtained from a woman between 50 and 59 years old with glioma. The chain's CDR3 is CSALSASNYGYTF. The CDR3 DNA reads as TGCAGCGCCTTGTCAGCGTCTAACTATGGCTACACCTTC.